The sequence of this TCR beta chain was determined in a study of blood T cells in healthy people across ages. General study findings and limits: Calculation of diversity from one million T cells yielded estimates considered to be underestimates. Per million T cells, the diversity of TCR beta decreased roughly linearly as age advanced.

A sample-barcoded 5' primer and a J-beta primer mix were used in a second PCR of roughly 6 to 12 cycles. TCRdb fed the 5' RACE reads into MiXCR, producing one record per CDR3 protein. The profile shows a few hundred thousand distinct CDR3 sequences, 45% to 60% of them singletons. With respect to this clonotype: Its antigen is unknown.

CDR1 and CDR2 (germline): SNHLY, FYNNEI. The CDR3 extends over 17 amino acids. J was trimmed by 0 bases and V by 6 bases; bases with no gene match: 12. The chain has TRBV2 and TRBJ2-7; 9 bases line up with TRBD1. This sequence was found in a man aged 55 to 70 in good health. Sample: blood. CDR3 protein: CASSPGTGLRSSYEQYF. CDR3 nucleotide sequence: TGTGCCAGCAGCCCCGGGACAGGGCTGCGAAGCTCCTACGAGCAGTACTTC. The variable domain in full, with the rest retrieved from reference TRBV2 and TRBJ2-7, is EPEVTQTPSHQVTQMGQEVILRCVPISNHLYFYWYRQILGQKVEFLVSFYNNEISEKSEIFDDQFSVERPDGSNFTLKIRSTKLEDSAMYFCASSPGTGLRSSYEQYFGPGTRLTVT.